Below, 15 T cell receptor beta chains from the same sample are listed, as sequenced in a study of blood T cell repertoires in COVID-19. Some clones are missing from TCRdb's copy, which holds only in-frame ones; the method was immunoSEQ multiplex PCR. The repertoire holds approximately 150,000 clones, with about 80% as singletons. The sequenced material came from peripheral blood. These TCRs come from a man in his 70s with active or convalescent COVID-19.

This chain uses TRBV9 with TRBJ1-1; D possibly corresponds to TRBD1 (6 bases). CDR3 length: 17 residues. The V gene lost 0 bases and the J gene lost 0 bases, with 15 bases spanning the gap. The germline gives CDR1 SGDLS, CDR2 YYNGEE. CDR3 nucleotides: TGTGCCAGCAGCGTAGGCCAGGACAGTTTAATGAACACTGAAGCTTTCTTT. It yields the protein CASSVGQDSLMNTEAFF.

This clone appeared a single time. The J gene is TRBJ2-7, the V gene TRBV6-5; TRBD2 matches at 10 bases. The CDR3 is 14 amino acids. The J segment lost 9 bases and the V segment lost 0 bases, leaving 5 bases of the junction unmatched. Germline assignment: CDR1 MNHEY and CDR2 SVGAGI. CDR3 bases: TGTGCCAGCAGTTACTCGAGCGGGAGGGTTGGGCAGTACTTC. This translates into CASSYSSGRVGQYF.

V is TRBV9 and J is TRBJ2-1; D is perhaps TRBD2 (6 bases). The V gene's germline CDR1 is SGDLS and CDR2 YYNGEE. Between the trimmed V and J ends, which lost 2 bases and 4 bases, there was a span of 13 bases. The CDR3 runs to 15 residues. As DNA, the CDR3 is TGTGCCAGCAGCGTTAGCGGCCAAGTGTACAATGAGCAGTTCTTC. Translated: CASSVSGQVYNEQFF.

The chain employs TRBV7-8 and TRBJ2-7; the D is unclear. Trimming cost V 5 bases and J 3 bases, with 11 bases left between them. The CDR3 is 13 residues long. CDR1 is SGHVS, CDR2 FQNEAQ, per germline. The CDR3 protein is CASSETNSYEQYF. The CDR3 coding sequence is TGTGCCAGCAGCGAGACAAACAGCTACGAGCAGTACTTC.

This chain uses TRBV7-2 with TRBJ1-2; TRBD1 is a possible D gene (6 bases). The V end was cut by 3 bases, the J end by 4 bases, with 18 bases between. Looked up from germline, CDR1 is SGHTA and CDR2 is FQGNSA. The CDR3 is 16 residues long. This CDR3 is CASSLYRDIIGYGYTF. For the CDR3, the DNA is TGTGCCAGCAGCTTGTATAGGGACATTATTGGCTATGGCTACACCTTC.

V is TRBV7-3 and J is TRBJ2-7; 11 nucleotides line up with TRBD2. Germline V gene sequence: CDR1 SGHTA, CDR2 FQGTGA. J gave up 5 bases and V 3 bases, and 27 bases lay outside the gene matches. CDR3 length: 22 residues. This CDR3 is CASSFGILTLQGLAGGRNEQYF. The CDR3 DNA reads TGTGCCAGCAGCTTCGGGATCCTTACCCTTCAGGGGCTAGCGGGAGGACGCAACGAGCAGTACTTC.

This sequence joins TRBV18 and TRBJ2-5; tentatively, D is TRBD1 (6 bases). V was clipped by 4 bases and J by 5 bases, with 17 bases between them. Germline V gives CDR1 KGHSH, CDR2 LQKENI. The CDR3 runs to 15 residues. In DNA form, the CDR3 reads TGTGCCAGCTCACGATTTTCCAGGGGTATGGAGACCCAGTACTTC. Its translation: CASSRFSRGMETQYF. The complete variable domain, with remaining parts taken from reference TRBV18 and TRBJ2-5, reads NAGVMQNPRHLVRRRGQEARLRCSPMKGHSHVYWYRQLPEEGLKFMVYLQKENIIDESGMPKERFSAEFPKEGPSILRIQQVVRGDSAAYFCASSRFSRGMETQYFGPGTRLLVL.

This clone has just one count. The V and J genes are TRBV28 and TRBJ1-1; 7 bases line up with TRBD1. V dropped 6 bases and J dropped 7; count of bases not matched to a gene: 5. The CDR3 spans 12 residues. CDR1 is MDHEN and CDR2 is SYDVKM in the germline V gene. CDR3 loop: CASRPRDSEAFF. CDR3 nucleotides: TGTGCCAGCAGACCACGGGACAGTGAAGCTTTCTTT.

The rearrangement joins TRBV27 to TRBJ1-6; D is possibly TRBD1 (6 bases). The CDR3 length is 15 residues. Between the trimmed V and J ends, which lost 8 bases and 4 bases, there was a span of 15 bases. Germline CDR1 and CDR2: MNHEY and SMNVEV (reference sequence). The CDR3 here is CASQLQGRYNSPLHF. In nucleotides, the CDR3 is TGTGCCAGCCAACTCCAGGGGCGATATAATTCACCCCTCCACTTT.

This chain connects TRBV5-5 to TRBJ1-2; no clear D gene. The germline gives CDR1 SGHKS, CDR2 YYEKEE (reference sequence). The CDR3 loop spans 14 amino acids. V gave up 0 bases and J gave up 2 bases, with 8 bases separating them. CDR3 loop: CASSLGRVNYGYTF. DNA for the CDR3: TGTGCCAGCAGCTTGGGTCGGGTAAACTATGGCTACACCTTC.

This clone has a single count. This chain joins TRBV10-3 and TRBJ2-3; 9 bases line up with TRBD2. CDR1 ENHRY and CDR2 SYGVKD come from the germline V gene. Losses at the gene ends were 8 bases for V and 0 bases for J; bases not matched to a gene: 9. The CDR3 length is 16 residues. CDR3 residues: CAIRTSLAGSTDTQYF. CDR3 coding DNA: TGTGCCATCCGTACTTCCCTAGCGGGGAGCACAGATACGCAGTATTTT.

The chain is built from TRBV20-1 and TRBJ1-5; D remains ambiguous. This CDR3 region has 12 residues. Trimming cost V 3 bases and J 4 bases, with 7 bases left between them. CDR1 is DFQATT, CDR2 SNEGSKA, per germline (reference sequence). The CDR3 loop is CSASPPNQPQHF. The CDR3 nucleotides read TGCAGTGCTAGTCCCCCGAATCAGCCCCAGCATTTT.

The chain recombines TRBV19 with TRBJ1-2, with D possibly being TRBD1 (6 bases). In germline, CDR1 is LNHDA, CDR2 SQIVND (reference sequence). This CDR3 has 16 residues. Trimming took 6 bases from V and 4 from J, leaving 21 bases between them. CDR3 in amino acids: CASSPRSGGAFYGYTF. The CDR3 DNA is TGTGCCAGTAGCCCTCGATCGGGGGGCGCTTTCTATGGCTACACCTTC.

This clone was recorded only once. The CDR3 loop is CASTLLRAGVPGELFF. The CDR3 bases are TGTGCCAGCACCCTCCTGAGAGCGGGAGTTCCCGGGGAGCTGTTTTTT. The rearrangement joins TRBV3-1 (or the pseudogene TRBV3-2) to TRBJ2-2, with 8 bases identical to TRBD2. The CDR3 runs to 16 residues. V lost 7 bases and J lost 6; bases outside the gene matches: 13. Germline V gene data show CDR1 as LGHDT and CDR2 as YNNKEL (reference sequence).

V usage is TRBV11-2 and J usage is TRBJ2-5, with a possible D match to TRBD2 (5 bases). This CDR3 comprises 15 residues. Per germline, CDR1 SGHAT and CDR2 FQNNGV. The V and J ends lost 1 base and 0 bases respectively, with 9 bases between them. The CDR3 DNA follows: TGTGCCAGCAGCTTAGGAGGCGGGCACCAAGAGACCCAGTACTTC. The encoded protein is CASSLGGGHQETQYF.